These 10 T cell receptor beta chains came from one sample sequenced in a study of neoadjuvant anti-PD-1 for oral cavity cancer. The table came from immunoSEQ multiplex PCR; TCRdb's copy has only in-frame clones and leaves some out. Among approximately 7,000 clones listed, about three quarters were seen once. This material consisted of PBMCs, taken before nivolumab (anti-PD-1) treatment. The receptors stem from a person aged 35 to 85 with oral cavity squamous cell carcinoma.

This chain connects TRBV19 to TRBJ2-7; either TRBD1 or TRBD2 may fit D (7 bases each). The V gene's germline CDR1 is LNHDA and CDR2 SQIVND (reference sequence). The V and J ends lost 6 bases and 0 bases respectively, with 15 bases between them. The CDR3 is 15 residues long. The CDR3 DNA is TGTGCCAGTAGCCCCCAGGGGGGGAGCTCCTACGAGCAGTACTTC. Translation gives CASSPQGGSSYEQYF.

The chain uses TRBV11-3 and TRBJ2-1; 7 positions match TRBD1. J lost 9 bases, V lost 1 base, and 9 bases had no gene match. CDR1 and CDR2 from the germline V gene are SGHNT and YENEEA. CDR3 length: 15 amino acids. The CDR3 DNA follows: TGTGCCAGCAGCTTAGGCAGGAAGACAGGGACTGAGCAGTTCTTC. Protein sequence: CASSLGRKTGTEQFF.

The chain employs TRBV9 and TRBJ1-4, with D possibly matching TRBD1 (6 bases). Trimming took 3 bases from V and 7 from J, leaving 10 bases between them. Germline V gene data show CDR1 as SGDLS and CDR2 as YYNGEE. The length of the CDR3 is 13 residues. The CDR3 region is CASSAGGAEKLFF. The CDR3 coding sequence is TGTGCCAGCAGCGCGGGGGGGGCTGAAAAACTGTTTTTT.

The J gene is TRBJ1-1, the V gene TRBV15, with D possibly matching TRBD1 (6 bases). V dropped 2 bases and J dropped 6 bases, with 16 bases sitting between them. This CDR3 is built from 15 residues. Germline assignment: CDR1 LNHNV and CDR2 YYDKDF (reference sequence). CDR3 nucleotides: TGTGCCACCAGCAGAATGGGGGCGCTTATCTCTGAAGCTTTCTTT. Protein sequence: CATSRMGALISEAFF.

The V gene is TRBV4-3, the J gene TRBJ2-7, with D uncertain. The germline gives CDR1 LGHNA, CDR2 YSLEER. There are 13 residues in the CDR3. V was shortened by 0 bases and J by 7 bases, with 10 bases between the two germline ends. The CDR3 DNA sequence: TGCGCCAGCAGCCAAGATCCGGGCCGGGAGCAGTACTTC. It translates to CASSQDPGREQYF.

The chain joins TRBV5-1 to TRBJ2-3, with D perhaps matching TRBD2 (5 bases). The germline V and J ends were trimmed by 3 bases and 2 bases, with 13 bases remaining between them. The CDR3 has 15 residues. Germline CDR1 is SGHRS and CDR2 is YFSETQ. The CDR3 loop is CASSSARGLTDTQYF. The CDR3 region has the DNA TGCGCCAGCAGCTCCGCCAGAGGGCTCACAGATACGCAGTATTTT.

The gene calls are TRBV11-2 and TRBJ2-2; D is perhaps TRBD2 (6 bases). CDR3 length: 15 residues. The V end lost 0 bases, the J end lost 6 bases, and 11 bases lay between the germline ends. Per germline, CDR1 SGHAT and CDR2 FQNNGV. This CDR3 is CASSLDRTGAGELFF. DNA of the CDR3: TGTGCCAGCAGCTTAGATCGAACGGGGGCCGGGGAGCTGTTTTTT.

In regard to this clone: A junction end diverges from the germline sequence, so it may reflect a read error. The chain uses TRBV2 and TRBJ1-6; the D is unclear. There are 14 residues in the CDR3. In germline, CDR1 is SNHLY, CDR2 FYNNEI. CDR3 residues: CASMQESYTSPLHF. The CDR3 DNA reads TGTGCCAGCATGCAGGAGAGCTATACTTCACCCCTCCACTTT.

The genes are TRBV6-6 and TRBJ2-1; possibly TRBD2 for D (6 bases). Deletions cut 1 base from V and 15 bases from J, with 19 bases between. The CDR3 extends over 14 amino acids. The V gene's germline CDR1 is MNHNY and CDR2 SVGAGI (reference sequence). This CDR3 reads CASSYYIIGGAGFF. The CDR3 DNA follows: TGTGCCAGCAGTTACTATATCATCGGAGGGGCCGGGTTCTTC.

V is TRBV29-1 and J is TRBJ1-1; unclear D gene. This CDR3 region has 12 residues. Trimming stripped 8 bases from V and 5 bases from J, with 15 bases between. CDR1 SQVTM and CDR2 ANQGSEA come from the germline V gene. This CDR3 is CSSHSGQTEAFF. CDR3 coding DNA: TGCAGCTCACATTCGGGTCAGACTGAAGCTTTCTTT.